This T cell receptor (beta chain) originates from a study of T cell repertoires in cytomegalovirus infection. Findings and limits, study-wide: Ex vivo responses were dominated by HLA-C-restricted CMV-specific TCR beta clonotypes.

MiXCR, run by TCRdb on the reads, gives a single entry per CDR3 protein. The sample carries about 920,000 distinct CDR3 sequences, less than 40% recorded once. For this clonotype: Antigen specificity is unknown.

This clonotype originated in a human donor in good health (CMV status not recorded). Some clones in this sample may be carry-over from other donors' samples. Here the sequenced sample was cultured CD8+ T cells from PBMCs, taken from culture after CMV antigen stimulation.

The CDR3 loop is CASGRAYQETQYF. DNA of the CDR3: TGTGCCAGTGGTAGGGCGTACCAAGAGACCCAGTACTTC. The chain is built from TRBV19 and TRBJ2-5; unclear D gene. Per the germline V gene, CDR1 is LNHDA and CDR2 is SQIVND (reference sequence). CDR3 size: 13 residues. Trimming took off 8 bases at V and 0 bases at J, with 10 bases between the two ends.